This TCR beta chain was identified during a study of cytomegalovirus exposure and HLA in healthy donors. Study-level results: A later analysis revealed that TCR association rates differed between HLA loci, peaking at DRB1 and bottoming out at HLA-C.

Looked up from germline, CDR1 is MNHEY and CDR2 is SMNVEV (reference sequence). The length of the CDR3 is 16 residues. Trimming took 4 bases from V and 3 from J; bases not matched to a gene: 4. The primer mix had 60 Vbeta and 13 Jbeta primers. Measured with immunoSEQ multiplex PCR; TCRdb has only the in-frame clones, and not every one. Of about 190,000 clones in the sample, roughly 74% were seen once. Regarding this clone: As yet, its antigen is unknown. The identical CDR3 is also encoded by other nucleotide sequences in the sample.

The V call is TRBV27, the J call TRBJ2-7; 15 nucleotides match TRBD2. Sequenced input: PBMCs. The receptor comes from a woman under 40 in good health and CMV-seropositive. The CDR3 nucleotides read TGTGCCAGCAGTTCTCCGGGACTAGCGGGGGGCTACGAGCAGTACTTC. Amino acids: CASSSPGLAGGYEQYF.